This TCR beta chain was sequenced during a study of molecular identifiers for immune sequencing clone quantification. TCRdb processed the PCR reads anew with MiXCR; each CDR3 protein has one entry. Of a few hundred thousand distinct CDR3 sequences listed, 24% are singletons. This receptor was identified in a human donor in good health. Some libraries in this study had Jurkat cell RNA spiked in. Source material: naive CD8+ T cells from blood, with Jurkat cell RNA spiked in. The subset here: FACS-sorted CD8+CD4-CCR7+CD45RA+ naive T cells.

The CDR3 loop reads CASGDQTNEKLFF. CDR3 coding DNA: TGTGCCAGCGGGGACCAAACTAATGAAAAACTGTTTTTT. This chain joins TRBV28 and TRBJ1-4; TRBD1 might be the D (5 bases). Germline V CDR1 and CDR2: MDHEN, SYDVKM. Between the trimmed V and J ends, which lost 8 bases and 1 base, there was a span of 8 bases. The CDR3 is made up of 13 amino acids. Full variable domain (remainder filled in from reference TRBV28 and TRBJ1-4): DVKVTQSSRYLVKRTGEKVFLECVQDMDHENMFWYRQDPGLGLRLIYFSYDVKMKEKGDIPEGYSVSREKKERFSLILESASTNQTSMYLCASGDQTNEKLFFGSGTQLSVL.